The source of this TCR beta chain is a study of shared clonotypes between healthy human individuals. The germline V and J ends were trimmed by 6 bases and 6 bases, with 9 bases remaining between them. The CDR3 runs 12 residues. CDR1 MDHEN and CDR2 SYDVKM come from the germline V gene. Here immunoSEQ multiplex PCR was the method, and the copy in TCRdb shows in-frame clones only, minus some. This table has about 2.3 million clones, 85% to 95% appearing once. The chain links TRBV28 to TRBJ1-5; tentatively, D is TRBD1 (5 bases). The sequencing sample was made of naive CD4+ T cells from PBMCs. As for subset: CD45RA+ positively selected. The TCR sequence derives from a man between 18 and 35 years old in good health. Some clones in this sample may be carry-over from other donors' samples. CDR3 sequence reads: CASRTDSQPQHF. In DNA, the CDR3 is TGTGCCAGCAGAACCGACAGTCAGCCCCAGCATTTT.